In its sample, the clone carrying this T cell receptor (beta chain) was seen many times. The antigen is unknown. Nobody among the patients had been given any treatment before thyroid surgery. The data originate from a study of metastatic and nonmetastatic thyroid tumors. As for the study in general: Blood and tumor or nodule tissue repertoires from malignant and benign thyroid patients were compared. Study-level points and caveats: It was reported that TCR beta diversity was significantly higher in malignant thyroid tumors than benign nodules, in blood and tumor.

The CDR3 consists of 15 residues. The germline V gene has CDR1 SGHTA and CDR2 FQGNSA. The ends were cut back, 5 bases at V and 1 base at J, with 12 bases in the middle. From the PCR reads, TCRdb re-called clones with MiXCR. The sample has around 24,000 clones, roughly 21% seen once. The J gene is TRBJ2-1, the V gene TRBV7-2; the D gene is possibly TRBD1 (5 bases). Sequencing used blood. The sequence derives from a male donor with papillary thyroid cancer or a benign thyroid nodule (not recorded which). Some clones in this sample may be carry-over from other donors' samples. This chain's CDR3 is CASSPQRGSYNEQFF. The CDR3 DNA reads as TGTGCCAGCAGCCCCCAAAGGGGATCCTACAATGAGCAGTTCTTC.